The 5 T cell receptor beta chains listed next were all sequenced from one sample in a study of beta chain features in type 1 diabetes. Study-level findings and limits: Type 1 diabetes patients had moderately but significantly shorter TCRB CDR3s in all four CD4+ subsets.

Isolated RNA was reverse transcribed in full, so expressed TCRB transcripts were sequenced. The table came from immunoSEQ multiplex PCR; TCRdb's copy has only in-frame clones and leaves some out. The sample yields over 300,000 clones, 9.3% seen once. Antigens for these TCRs are unknown. Sample: central memory CD4+ T cells from blood. The receptors here all came from a man aged 30 to 45 with type 1 diabetes.

This rearrangement joins TRBV11-2 to TRBJ2-5; a weak D match, TRBD1 (6 bases). CDR1 SGHAT and CDR2 FQNNGV come from the germline V gene. The CDR3 is 13 residues long. With 4 bases removed from V and 7 bases from J, the gap between germline ends came to 13 bases. This CDR3 is CASSYGGEGTQYF. In DNA, the CDR3 is TGTGCCAGCAGCTATGGGGGCGAGGGGACCCAGTACTTC.

The chain couples TRBV7-2 to TRBJ2-2; 8 bases align to TRBD1. The J segment lost 1 base and the V segment lost 7 bases, leaving 5 bases of the junction unmatched. The CDR3 is 15 residues long. Germline loops: CDR1 SGHTA, CDR2 FQGNSA. CDR3 sequence: CASIPGTGNTGELFF. The CDR3 nucleotides read TGTGCCAGCATCCCCGGGACAGGGAACACCGGGGAGCTGTTTTTT.

This clone occurred a few times. The chain carries TRBV6-5 and TRBJ1-1; a possible D gene is TRBD1 (6 bases). V was trimmed by 6 bases and J by 6 bases, leaving 20 bases between them. This CDR3 is built from 15 residues. Germline CDR1 reads MNHEY; CDR2 reads SVGAGI. For the CDR3, the DNA is TGTGCCAGCAGCCCTTCGGGGGCGGAGGTGTCTGAAGCTTTCTTT. As protein: CASSPSGAEVSEAFF.

The sample holds a few counts of this clone. The V and J genes are TRBV29-1 and TRBJ1-1; no definite D call. Germline V gene lookup returns CDR1 SQVTM and CDR2 ANQGSEA. Trimming stripped 7 bases from V and 0 bases from J, with 15 bases between. The CDR3 is 14 amino acids. In nucleotides, the CDR3 is TGCAGCGCCGGGGTGACCTATATGAACACTGAAGCTTTCTTT. As protein: CSAGVTYMNTEAFF.

This clone was counted only a few times. This sequence joins TRBV2 and TRBJ1-1; D gene ambiguous. The CDR3 spans 12 residues. V lost 1 base and J lost 4, with 4 bases in between. Germline CDR1 and CDR2: SNHLY and FYNNEI. The CDR3 reads CASSEGVTEAFF. CDR3 nucleotide sequence: TGTGCCAGCAGTGAAGGGGTCACTGAAGCTTTCTTT.